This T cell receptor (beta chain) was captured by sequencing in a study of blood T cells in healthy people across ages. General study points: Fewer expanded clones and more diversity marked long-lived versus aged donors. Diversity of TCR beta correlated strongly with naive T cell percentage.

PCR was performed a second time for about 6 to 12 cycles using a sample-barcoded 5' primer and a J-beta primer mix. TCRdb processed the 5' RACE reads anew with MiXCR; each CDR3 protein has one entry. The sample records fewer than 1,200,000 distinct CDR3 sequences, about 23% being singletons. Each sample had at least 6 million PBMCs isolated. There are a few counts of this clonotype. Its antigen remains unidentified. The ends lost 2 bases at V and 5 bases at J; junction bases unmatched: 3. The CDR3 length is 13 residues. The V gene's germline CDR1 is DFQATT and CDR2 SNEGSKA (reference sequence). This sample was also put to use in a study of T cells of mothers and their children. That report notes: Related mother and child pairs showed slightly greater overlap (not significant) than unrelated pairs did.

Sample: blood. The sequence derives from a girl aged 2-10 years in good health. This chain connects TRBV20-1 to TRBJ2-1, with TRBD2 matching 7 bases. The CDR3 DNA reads TGCAGTGCTAGACTAGCGGCGAACAATGAGCAGTTCTTC. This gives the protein CSARLAANNEQFF.